These 8 T cell receptor beta chains originate from one sample sequenced in a study of beta chain features in type 1 diabetes listed by TCRdb under 2018. The paper's findings and limits, for the study overall: A moderate but significant shortening of TCRB CDR3 length was observed in type 1 diabetes patients in all four CD4+ subsets.

Antigen specificity for these receptors is unknown. Receptor libraries were prepared by the immunoSEQ multiplex PCR assay. All of the isolated RNA was reverse transcribed with the High Capacity cDNA Reverse Transcription Kit, so expressed TCRB transcripts were sequenced. The table comes from immuneACCESS by way of TCRdb, which keeps in-frame sequences with V and J called. Part of the clones is missing from these tables; in studies checked, under half for an unresolved V gene and the rest for unknown reasons. In all, the sample holds about 650,000 clones, and roughly 12% of those were seen once. The top ten constitute over 0.1% of the sample. Source material: naive CD4+ T cells from blood. The sample's cell subset or site, from its label and the paper: true naive CD4+ T cells. These TCRs come from a man between 25 and 39 years old with type 1 diabetes.

This clone has a handful of counts. This rearrangement joins TRBV4-2 to TRBJ2-1, with 15 bases aligning to TRBD2. V lost 4 bases, J lost 4 bases, and 5 bases stayed unmatched. Looked up from germline, CDR1 is LGHNA and CDR2 is YNFKEQ. The CDR3 consists of 17 residues. The CDR3 nucleotides read TGTGCCAGCAGCCGAGGGACTAGCGGGGGGCTATACAATGAGCAGTTCTTC. Encoded protein: CASSRGTSGGLYNEQFF.

This chain joins TRBV7-3 and TRBJ1-1; D is undetermined. Looked up from germline, CDR1 is SGHTA and CDR2 is FQGTGA. Trimming left V 3 bases short and J 1 base short, with 12 bases between. This CDR3 comprises 15 residues. Written as DNA, the CDR3 is TGTGCCAGCAGCTTGAGTTCCAGCCGGAACACTGAAGCTTTCTTT. Protein: CASSLSSSRNTEAFF.

The V gene is TRBV7-9, the J gene TRBJ1-2; maybe TRBD1 (5 bases). CDR3 length: 16 residues. Germline V gene data show CDR1 as SEHNR and CDR2 as FQNEAQ (reference sequence). Trimming removed 11 bases at V and 8 bases at J, with 30 bases between. The CDR3 nucleotides read TGTGCCGGGGCAGGGCTCTCCGGGACGCCTGGGGCGGGCTACACCTTC. Residues: CAGAGLSGTPGAGYTF. Drawing the rest from reference TRBV7-9 and TRBJ1-2, the complete variable domain is DTGVSQNPRHKITKRGQNVTFRCDPISEHNRLYWYRQTLGQGPEFLTYFQNEAQLEKSRLLSDRFSAERPKGSFSTLEIQRTEQGDSAMYLCAGAGLSGTPGAGYTFGSGTRLTVV.

Turning to this clone: Other DNA sequences in the same sample also yield this CDR3. V is TRBV30 and J is TRBJ1-5; 8 positions agree with TRBD1. CDR3 length: 13 residues. The germline V gene has CDR1 GTSNPN and CDR2 SVGIG (reference sequence). Trimming removed 5 bases from V and 4 bases from J; junction bases left unmatched: 4. The CDR3: CAWAGTGNQPQHF. Here the CDR3 DNA reads TGTGCCTGGGCCGGGACAGGAAATCAGCCCCAGCATTTT.

The gene calls are TRBV5-4 and TRBJ1-5; 8 positions agree with TRBD1. The CDR3 loop spans 13 amino acids. CDR1 and CDR2 (germline): SGHNT, YYREEE (reference sequence). The V segment lost 4 bases and the J segment 7 bases; nucleotides outside the gene matches: 4. The DNA for the CDR3 is TGTGCCAGCAGCCCCGGACAGGGCCAGCCCCAGCATTTT. The encoded protein is CASSPGQGQPQHF.

The genes are TRBV6-5 and TRBJ2-7; 9 bases match TRBD1. Unmatched junction bases numbered 3, after V lost 5 bases and J lost 1 base. The CDR3 is 14 residues long. Germline V gives CDR1 MNHEY, CDR2 SVGAGI. The CDR3 DNA is TGTGCCAGCAGTGGGACAGGGCGGTCCTACGAGCAGTACTTC. Translating gives CASSGTGRSYEQYF.

For this clone: The same CDR3 arises from other DNA sequences in this sample as well. This rearrangement joins TRBV7-9 to TRBJ1-2; possibly TRBD1 for D (5 bases). Germline CDR1 is SEHNR and CDR2 is FQNEAQ (reference sequence). The V end lost 3 bases, the J end lost 1 base, and 6 bases lay between the germline ends. The CDR3 consists of 13 residues. CDR3 sequence: CASSFRDNYGYTF. CDR3 coding DNA: TGTGCCAGCAGCTTCAGGGATAACTATGGCTACACCTTC.

This clone appeared a few times. The genes are TRBV6-5 and TRBJ1-2, with TRBD1 identical over 7 bases. Germline-derived CDR1 and CDR2 are MNHEY and SVGAGI. The CDR3 has 14 amino acids. With V trimmed by 2 bases and J by 4 bases, 4 bases remained unmatched. The CDR3 sequence is CASSYTDRVYGYTF. In nucleotides, the CDR3 is TGTGCCAGCAGTTACACTGACAGGGTCTATGGCTACACCTTC.